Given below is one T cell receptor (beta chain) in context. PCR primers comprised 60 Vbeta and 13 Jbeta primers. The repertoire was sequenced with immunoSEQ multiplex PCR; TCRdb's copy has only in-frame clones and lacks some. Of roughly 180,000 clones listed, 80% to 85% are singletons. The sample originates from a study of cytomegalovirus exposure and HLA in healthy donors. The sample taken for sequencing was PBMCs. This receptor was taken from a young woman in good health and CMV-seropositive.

The CDR3: CASSMDRASNQPQHF. The CDR3 nucleotides are TGTGCCAGCAGTATGGACAGGGCGAGCAATCAGCCCCAGCATTTT. The gene calls are TRBV6-1 and TRBJ1-5; 8 bases line up with TRBD1. V lost 5 bases, J lost 1 base, and 4 bases stayed unmatched. CDR1 is MNHNS and CDR2 is SASEGT in the germline V gene. This CDR3 is built from 15 residues.